These 21 T cell receptor beta chains share one sample of origin, sequenced in a study of control samples from healthy donors and cancer patients. The method was immunoSEQ multiplex PCR; TCRdb's version includes in-frame clones alone and lacks a portion of them. The data show under 50,000 clones, approximately 87% seen once. The sample comprised PBMCs. The receptors originated from a woman aged 55-70 years with lung cancer.

The V call is TRBV28, the J call TRBJ2-3; tentatively, D is TRBD2 (6 bases). V dropped 5 bases and J dropped 1 base, with 13 bases sitting between them. The CDR3 extends over 15 amino acids. Germline assignment: CDR1 MDHEN and CDR2 SYDVKM. Here the CDR3 DNA reads TGTGCCAGCAGTGCCCCGGGACTCGGCACAGATACGCAGTATTTT. It translates to CASSAPGLGTDTQYF. Combining the CDR3 with reference TRBV28 and TRBJ2-3 gives the whole variable domain DVKVTQSSRYLVKRTGEKVFLECVQDMDHENMFWYRQDPGLGLRLIYFSYDVKMKEKGDIPEGYSVSREKKERFSLILESASTNQTSMYLCASSAPGLGTDTQYFGPGTRLTVL.

This chain uses TRBV28 with TRBJ2-7; D not resolved. V lost 7 bases, J lost 3 bases, and 7 bases lay in between. CDR1 is MDHEN, CDR2 SYDVKM, per germline. The CDR3 covers 11 residues. DNA for the CDR3: TGTGCCAGCAAGGGTGGCTACGAGCAGTACTTC. Protein sequence: CASKGGYEQYF.

CDR3 coding DNA: TGTGCCAGCAGCTTAGTGGGGGCGGATGGAAACACCATATATTTT. Translated, it gives CASSLVGADGNTIYF. The rearrangement links TRBV7-2 to TRBJ1-3, with TRBD1 as a possible D gene (6 bases). Germline assignment: CDR1 SGHTA and CDR2 FQGNSA. Trimming stripped 1 base from V and 3 bases from J, with 10 bases between. The CDR3 is 15 residues long.

The rearrangement links TRBV5-4 to TRBJ2-6; D is unresolved. The CDR3 has 14 amino acids. CDR1 SGHNT and CDR2 YYREEE come from the germline V gene (reference sequence). V lost 0 bases, J lost 3 bases, and 4 bases lay in between. CDR3 residues: CASSLEGGANVLTF. As DNA, the CDR3 is TGTGCCAGCAGCTTGGAAGGTGGGGCCAACGTCCTGACTTTC.

The chain carries TRBV11-2 and TRBJ2-7; D is possibly TRBD1 (5 bases). The V gene lost 4 bases and the J gene lost 10 bases, with 11 bases spanning the gap. There are 11 residues in the CDR3. Germline CDR1 reads SGHAT; CDR2 reads FQNNGV. CDR3: CASSWRQSQYF. CDR3 nucleotides: TGTGCCAGCAGCTGGCGACAGTCCCAGTACTTC.

This rearrangement joins TRBV9 to TRBJ2-3; 9 bases align to TRBD2. The CDR3 spans 17 residues. The trim removed 4 bases at V and 4 bases at J, leaving 13 bases unmatched. The germline gives CDR1 SGDLS, CDR2 YYNGEE. CDR3 sequence reads: CASSQAPGLASPDTQYF. The CDR3 bases are TGTGCCAGCAGCCAAGCACCGGGACTAGCTTCGCCAGATACGCAGTATTTT. The full variable domain, its missing parts supplied by reference TRBV9 and TRBJ2-3, is DSGVTQTPKHLITATGQRVTLRCSPRSGDLSVYWYQQSLDQGLQFLIQYYNGEERAKGNILERFSAQQFPDLHSELNLSSLELGDSALYFCASSQAPGLASPDTQYFGPGTRLTVL.

The V gene is TRBV3-1 (or the pseudogene TRBV3-2), the J gene TRBJ2-2; D might be TRBD2 (6 bases). Germline V gene data show CDR1 as LGHDT and CDR2 as YNNKEL (reference sequence). V was trimmed by 0 bases and J by 0 bases, leaving 17 bases between them. The CDR3 sequence is 19 residues long. The CDR3 region is CASSQDRESWRANTGELFF. In DNA, the CDR3 is TGTGCCAGCAGCCAAGATCGAGAGAGTTGGAGGGCGAACACCGGGGAGCTGTTTTTT.

The count of this clone is one. The chain joins TRBV29-1 to TRBJ2-1, with D uncertain. The V end was cut by 5 bases, the J end by 6 bases, with 11 bases between. Germline CDR1 SQVTM, CDR2 ANQGSEA. The CDR3 covers 12 residues. The CDR3, as DNA: TGCAGCGTTTCACTGAGCTCCAATGAGCAGTTCTTC. This sequence encodes CSVSLSSNEQFF.

The rearrangement joins TRBV28 to TRBJ2-7; 13 positions agree with TRBD2. This CDR3 is 14 amino acids long. Germline V CDR1 and CDR2: MDHEN, SYDVKM. V gave up 6 bases and J gave up 7 bases; unmatched junction bases: 6. The CDR3, as DNA: TGTGCCAGCAGATCCGGACTAGCGGGAGAGGAGCAGTACTTC. Its protein is CASRSGLAGEEQYF.

The rearrangement links TRBV6-1 to TRBJ2-3, with D unclear. V lost 0 bases and J lost 5, with 6 bases in between. This CDR3 has 13 amino acids. CDR1 is MNHNS and CDR2 is SASEGT in the germline V gene. DNA of the CDR3: TGTGCCAGCAGTGAAGCGCTTCAAGATACGCAGTATTTT. Residues: CASSEALQDTQYF.

This chain connects TRBV4-1 to TRBJ2-7; possibly TRBD1 or TRBD2 for D (5 bases each). The V end was cut by 4 bases, the J end by 1 base, with 20 bases between. The CDR3 is 17 residues long. CDR1 is MGHRA, CDR2 YSYEKL, per germline. CDR3 sequence reads: CASSPYPTGTASYEQYF. CDR3 bases: TGCGCCAGCAGCCCCTATCCGACCGGGACCGCTTCCTACGAGCAGTACTTC.

This chain links TRBV6-2 or TRBV6-3 with TRBJ1-6; D is unresolved. Germline V gene data show CDR1 as MNHEY and CDR2 as SVGEGT. The ends were cut back, 6 bases at V and 5 bases at J, with 5 bases in the middle. The CDR3 sequence is 12 residues long. The CDR3 region has the DNA TGTGCCAGCAGCCACCATAATTCACCCCTCCACTTT. Amino acid sequence: CASSHHNSPLHF.

The chain couples TRBV5-4 to TRBJ2-3, with a tentative D call TRBD1 (7 bases). V lost 4 bases, J lost 3 bases, and 18 bases lay in between. This CDR3 is built from 16 residues. Germline V lookup: CDR1 SGHNT, CDR2 YYREEE (reference sequence). The CDR3 loop is CASSPGRQGGTDTQYF. The DNA of the CDR3 is TGTGCCAGCAGCCCCGGCCGACAGGGAGGAACAGATACGCAGTATTTT.

The chain couples TRBV6-5 to TRBJ2-7; the D gene is possibly TRBD2 (6 bases). The V gene's germline CDR1 is MNHEY and CDR2 SVGAGI. Trimming left V 7 bases short and J 5 bases short, with 15 bases between. This CDR3 has 13 amino acids. This chain's CDR3 is CASTRGFSDEQYF. CDR3 nucleotides: TGTGCCAGCACTCGGGGGTTCTCGGACGAGCAGTACTTC.

The chain links TRBV10-1 to TRBJ2-7, with TRBD2 matching over 11 bases. Per the germline V gene, CDR1 is WNHNN and CDR2 is SYGVQD (reference sequence). J was trimmed by 3 bases and V by 5 bases; bases with no gene match: 3. The CDR3 has 14 amino acids. In DNA form, the CDR3 reads TGCGCCAGCAGTCCCGGGACTAGCGGCTACGAGCAGTACTTC. This gives the protein CASSPGTSGYEQYF.

The genes are TRBV3-1 (or the pseudogene TRBV3-2) and TRBJ2-3, with D unresolved. Germline CDR1 LGHDT, CDR2 YNNKEL (reference sequence). V was shortened by 1 base and J by 4 bases, with 3 bases between the two germline ends. The CDR3 consists of 12 residues. CDR3 in amino acids: CASSQGPDTQYF. The CDR3 region has the DNA TGTGCCAGCAGCCAAGGACCAGATACGCAGTATTTT.

This sequence joins TRBV2 and TRBJ2-3, with D maybe TRBD2 (5 bases). With 5 bases removed from V and 1 base from J, the gap between germline ends came to 10 bases. In germline, CDR1 is SNHLY, CDR2 FYNNEI. The CDR3 consists of 14 residues. The CDR3 reads CASSYYSGTDTQYF. CDR3 coding DNA: TGTGCCAGCAGTTACTATAGCGGCACAGATACGCAGTATTTT. Looking up the rest from reference TRBV2 and TRBJ2-3 gives the full variable domain: EPEVTQTPSHQVTQMGQEVILRCVPISNHLYFYWYRQILGQKVEFLVSFYNNEISEKSEIFDDQFSVERPDGSNFTLKIRSTKLEDSAMYFCASSYYSGTDTQYFGPGTRLTVL.

V and J are TRBV7-2 and TRBJ1-3; a weak D match, TRBD1 (5 bases). Per germline, CDR1 SGHTA and CDR2 FQGNSA. V lost 3 bases and J 0 bases, leaving 6 bases between the germline ends. CDR3 length equals 14 residues. The CDR3 region is CASSLGVSGNTIYF. CDR3 nucleotides: TGTGCCAGCAGCTTGGGGGTCTCTGGAAACACCATATATTTT.

The chain joins TRBV11-3 to TRBJ1-2; no firm D call. The CDR3 totals 12 residues. The germline V gene encodes CDR1 SGHNT and CDR2 YENEEA. Trimming removed 3 bases at V and 3 bases at J, with 5 bases between. Written as DNA, the CDR3 is TGTGCCAGCAGCTTTTCTGACTATGGCTACACCTTC. It specifies CASSFSDYGYTF. Based on the CDR3 plus reference TRBV11-3 and TRBJ1-2, the full variable domain is EAGVVQSPRYKIIEKKQPVAFWCNPISGHNTLYWYLQNLGQGPELLIRYENEEAVDDSQLPKDRFSAERLKGVDSTLKIQPAELGDSAVYLCASSFSDYGYTFGSGTRLTVV.

In DNA form, the CDR3 reads TGTGCCACCAGTGGGCAGGGAGGCTATGGCTACACCTTC. This gives the protein CATSGQGGYGYTF. The chain recombines TRBV24-1 with TRBJ1-2; D might be TRBD1 (5 bases). V was cut by 5 bases and J by 4 bases, with 10 bases left in between. The germline gives CDR1 KGHDR, CDR2 SFDVKD. The CDR3 has 13 amino acids.

This clone was seen more than once but under ten times. V is TRBV5-6 and J is TRBJ1-3; unclear D gene. The CDR3 loop spans 16 amino acids. The germline V and J ends were trimmed by 1 base and 0 bases, with 11 bases remaining between them. Germline V CDR1 and CDR2: SGHDT, YYEEEE. The CDR3 reads CASSLFLGNSGNTIYF. In nucleotides, the CDR3 is TGTGCCAGCAGCTTGTTTCTCGGGAACTCTGGAAACACCATATATTTT.